This T cell receptor beta chain was identified during a study of blood T cell repertoires in COVID-19. Study-level background: Specimens from acute and convalescent COVID-19 originated in the United States, Italy and Spain. Sample material is recorded as cDNA or gDNA derived from T cells, B-cell-depleted T cells, or PBMCs.

The Seattle patients, enrolled during active infection, were followed longitudinally. Authors' data handling: Reference gene primer amplification in the assay estimated nucleated cell counts. The table came from immunoSEQ multiplex PCR; TCRdb's copy has only in-frame clones and leaves some out. V and J calls and clone size are those listed in that table; D and trimming were worked out from the DNA. Of about 50,000 clones listed, more than 75% were seen once; the top ten hold 2.6%. This receptor was obtained from a woman older than 75 with COVID-19, enrolled during active disease. Sample: peripheral blood.

The CDR3 nucleotides read TGTGCCAGCAGCAAAAGCGGCGGACTAGCGGACACAGATACGCAGTATTTT. Its protein product is CASSKSGGLADTDTQYF. This chain links TRBV21-1 with TRBJ2-3; TRBD2, the table's D call, lacks a check against the DNA. TRBV21-1 is deemed a pseudogene. The CDR3 is 17 residues long.